This TCR beta chain emerged from a study of shared clonotypes between healthy human individuals. Study-wide findings and caveats: Memory subsets generally showed lower estimated richness than naive subsets.

Profiled with immunoSEQ multiplex PCR; TCRdb holds only in-frame clones, not every one. The repertoire has about 2.3 million clones, over 90% of them found once; the top ten carry approximately 0.4%. For this clone: Its matching antigen is unknown.

After removal of 5 bases from V and 5 bases from J, the junction contained 10 bases not matched to a gene. The length of the CDR3 is 15 residues. Germline CDR1 and CDR2: SEHNR and FQNEAQ (reference sequence). The rearrangement uses TRBV7-9 and TRBJ2-3; 7 bases map to TRBD1. The sequenced sample was naive CD4+ T cells from PBMCs. As for subset: CD45RA+ positively selected. The clonotype was recovered from a man between 18 and 35 years old in good health. Some clones in this sample may be carry-over from other donors' samples. CDR3 DNA: TGTGCCAGCAGCCGAAACAGGGGAACGAGAGATACGCAGTATTTT. This encodes CASSRNRGTRDTQYF.